This T cell receptor beta chain was documented in a study of control samples from healthy donors and cancer patients. The method was immunoSEQ multiplex PCR; TCRdb's version includes in-frame clones alone and lacks a portion of them. The sample carries around 120,000 clones, roughly 93% recorded once. J gave up 2 bases and V 9 bases, and 5 bases lay outside the gene matches. In germline, CDR1 is SNHLY, CDR2 FYNNEI. The CDR3 contains 13 residues. Sequencing used blood. The chain links TRBV2 to TRBJ1-2; 8 nucleotides line up with TRBD1. The clonotype was recovered from a man aged 25 to 40 in good health. The CDR3 DNA sequence: TGTGCCAGGGACAGGGAGGAGAACTATGGCTACACCTTC. Protein sequence: CARDREENYGYTF.